The clone carrying this TCR beta chain was found once. Profiling relied on immunoSEQ multiplex PCR, and the TCRdb table lists in-frame clones only, not all of them. Here the sample spans roughly 52,000 clones, around 79% being singletons. This entry comes from a study of PD-L1 blockade in urothelial cancer. About the study: Twenty-five of the 29 patients were men with bladder-origin urothelial cancer. A median of approximately 140,000 T cells was found in the blood samples. Blood was subjected to analysis at 3 weeks (second dose) and 6 weeks following treatment start.

As for time point: pretreatment peripheral blood. Patients' urothelial carcinoma was locally advanced or metastatic. Sequencing used PBMCs, obtained around atezolizumab (anti-PD-L1) treatment. This TCR derives from a man between 65 and 79 years old with urothelial cancer.

The CDR3 DNA is TGTGCCAGCAGCTTAGTCGCTCGGGAGCAGTACTTC. This gives the protein CASSLVAREQYF. The chain has TRBV11-1 and TRBJ2-7; no clear D gene. The V end was cut by 1 base, the J end by 7 bases, with 8 bases between. CDR1 and CDR2 (germline): SGHAT, FQDESV (reference sequence). CDR3 length: 12 amino acids.